These T cell receptor beta chains were read from a single sample in a study of spatial heterogeneity in lung cancer. A single record per CDR3 protein comes from TCRdb applying MiXCR to the 5' RACE reads. Among over 14,000 distinct CDR3 sequences listed, around 10% were seen once. The sample was PBMCs, taken at surgery. The receptors stem from a male donor with early-stage non-small cell lung cancer. Both conserved end residues are part of each CDR3.

TRBJ1-1 TRBV5-6 CASSLVRELGRTEAFF
TRBJ1-6 TRBV27 CASSTRQAFNSPLHF
TRBJ1-4 TRBV12-3/TRBV12-4 CASSLARGRELFF
TRBJ2-7 TRBV7-6 CASSLVSGLSSYEQYF
TRBJ1-5 TRBV27 CASSFGGDGNQPQHF
TRBJ1-2 TRBV5-1 CASSLEGQGTRGYTF
TRBJ2-3 TRBV12-3/TRBV12-4 CASSSPDWRAFRSDTQYF
TRBJ2-7 TRBV13 CASSTRGSGRANYEQYF
TRBJ1-6 TRBV4-3 CASSQDPGLPLHF
TRBJ2-1 TRBV10-3 CAISESTYEQFF
TRBJ2-3 TRBV12-3/TRBV12-4 CASSLWMGWGDTQYF
TRBJ2-3 TRBV12-3/TRBV12-4 CASSAHGLSSTDTQYF
TRBJ2-6 TRBV9 CASSEDSVSSGANVLTF
TRBJ1-5 TRBV14 CASSWGQNQPQHF
TRBJ2-3 TRBV29-1 CSVATGAGSTDTQYF
TRBJ2-3 TRBV6-4 CASKRRAETSTDTQYF
TRBJ2-5 TRBV6-2/TRBV6-3 CASSAFPGSFKETQYF
TRBJ2-3 TRBV7-9 CASSSLLAGGTDTQYF
TRBJ2-1 TRBV7-2 CASSWDRTTYNEQFF
TRBJ1-1 TRBV28 CASRLAGGKTEAFF
TRBJ2-5 TRBV29-1 CSDRHDQETQYF
TRBJ2-7 TRBV30 CAGQGRTYEQYF
TRBJ1-2 TRBV12-3/TRBV12-4 CASGGISDYGYTF
TRBJ1-5 TRBV19 CASSGTGGRDQPQHF
TRBJ1-5 TRBV27 CASSLPNQPQHF
TRBJ2-1 TRBV11-2 CASSSTGGDRNNEQFF
TRBJ1-4 TRBV7-9 CASSLAGGSEKLFF
TRBJ2-1 TRBV5-6 CASSLGQWEQFF
TRBJ2-7 TRBV29-1 CSVFGTEYDEQYF
TRBJ1-5 TRBV6-6 CASEERKGGNQPQHF
TRBJ2-5 TRBV20-1 CSPVGQGGETQYF
TRBJ2-1 TRBV10-3 CAISSREVNNEQFF
TRBJ2-3 TRBV3-1 CASSQGGASTDTQYF
TRBJ1-4 TRBV2 CASSEARGLGEKLFF
TRBJ2-5 TRBV20-1 CSAQGGQETQYF